These 2 T cell receptor beta chains share one sample of origin, sequenced in a study of control samples from healthy donors and cancer patients. Sequencing was performed with immunoSEQ multiplex PCR; in TCRdb, only in-frame clones are kept and a portion is missing. This sample yields about 68,000 clones, of which 75% to 85% are seen a single time; 15% to 18% belongs to the top ten. Source material: blood. The receptors derive from a man aged 60 to 69 in good health.

Note on this clone: Other DNA sequences in this sample translate to the same CDR3. The CDR3 is CASSLIGGGTGELFF. CDR3 sequence (DNA): TGCGCCAGCAGCTTGATTGGGGGGGGCACCGGGGAGCTGTTTTTT. The V and J genes are TRBV5-1 and TRBJ2-2; 7 nucleotides agree with TRBD2. The J segment lost 4 bases and the V segment lost 1 base, leaving 4 bases of the junction unmatched. The CDR3 is made up of 15 amino acids. The germline V gene encodes CDR1 SGHRS and CDR2 YFSETQ.

This chain connects TRBV5-4 to TRBJ1-2; unclear D gene. The CDR3 length is 12 residues. Germline V gives CDR1 SGHNT, CDR2 YYREEE (reference sequence). Trimming removed 2 bases from V and 5 bases from J, with 7 bases in between. This CDR3 is CASSFGEYGYTF. CDR3 coding DNA: TGTGCCAGCAGCTTCGGGGAGTATGGCTACACCTTC.